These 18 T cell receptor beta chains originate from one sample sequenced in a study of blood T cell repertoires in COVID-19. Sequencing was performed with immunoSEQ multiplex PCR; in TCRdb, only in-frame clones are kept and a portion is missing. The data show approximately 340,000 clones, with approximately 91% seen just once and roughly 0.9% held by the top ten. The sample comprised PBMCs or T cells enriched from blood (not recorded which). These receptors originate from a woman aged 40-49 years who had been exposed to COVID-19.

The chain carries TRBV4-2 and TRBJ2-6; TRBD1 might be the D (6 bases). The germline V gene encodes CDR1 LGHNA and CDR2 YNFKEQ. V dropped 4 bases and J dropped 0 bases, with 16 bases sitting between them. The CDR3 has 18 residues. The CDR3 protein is CASSPRTDKYSGANVLTF. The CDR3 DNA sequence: TGTGCCAGCAGCCCGAGGACAGATAAATACTCTGGGGCCAACGTCCTGACTTTC.

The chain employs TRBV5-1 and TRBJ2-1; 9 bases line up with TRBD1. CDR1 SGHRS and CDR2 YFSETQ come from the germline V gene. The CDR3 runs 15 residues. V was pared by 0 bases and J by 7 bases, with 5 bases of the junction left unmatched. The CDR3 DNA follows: TGCGCCAGCAGCTTGGCCAGGACAGGGGAGAATGAGCAGTTCTTC. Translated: CASSLARTGENEQFF.

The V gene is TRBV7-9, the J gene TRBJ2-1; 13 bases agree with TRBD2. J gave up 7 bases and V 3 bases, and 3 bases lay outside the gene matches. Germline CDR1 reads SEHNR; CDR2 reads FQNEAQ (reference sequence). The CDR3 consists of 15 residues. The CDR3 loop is CASSLGTSGKNEQFF. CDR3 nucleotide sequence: TGTGCCAGCAGCTTGGGGACTAGCGGGAAAAATGAGCAGTTCTTC.

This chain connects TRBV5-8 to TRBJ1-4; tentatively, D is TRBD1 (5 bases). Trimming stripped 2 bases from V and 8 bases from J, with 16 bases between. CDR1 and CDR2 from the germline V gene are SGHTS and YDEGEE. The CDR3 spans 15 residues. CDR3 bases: TGTGCCAGCAGCTTAACCGGGGGAAGTTTCGAAAAACTGTTTTTT. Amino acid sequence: CASSLTGGSFEKLFF.

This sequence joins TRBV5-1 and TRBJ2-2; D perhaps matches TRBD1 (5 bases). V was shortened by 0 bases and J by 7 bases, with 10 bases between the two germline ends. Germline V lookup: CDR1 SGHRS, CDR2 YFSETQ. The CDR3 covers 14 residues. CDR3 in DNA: TGCGCCAGCAGCTTGGTTCAGGGCGGCGGGGAGCTGTTTTTT. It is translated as CASSLVQGGGELFF.

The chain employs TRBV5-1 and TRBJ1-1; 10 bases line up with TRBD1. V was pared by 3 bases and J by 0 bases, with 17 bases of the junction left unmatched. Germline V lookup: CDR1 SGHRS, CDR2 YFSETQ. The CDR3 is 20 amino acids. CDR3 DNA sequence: TGCGCCAGCAGCTGGCAGTTGATGAAGGACAGGGGGGGACTGAACACTGAAGCTTTCTTT. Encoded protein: CASSWQLMKDRGGLNTEAFF.

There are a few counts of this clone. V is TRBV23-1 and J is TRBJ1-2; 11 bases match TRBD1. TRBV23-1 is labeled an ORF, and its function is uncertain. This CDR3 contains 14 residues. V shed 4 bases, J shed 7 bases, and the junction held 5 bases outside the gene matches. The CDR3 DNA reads TGCGCCAGCAGTCTGGGACAGGGGGTATGTGGCTACACCTTC. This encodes CASSLGQGVCGYTF.

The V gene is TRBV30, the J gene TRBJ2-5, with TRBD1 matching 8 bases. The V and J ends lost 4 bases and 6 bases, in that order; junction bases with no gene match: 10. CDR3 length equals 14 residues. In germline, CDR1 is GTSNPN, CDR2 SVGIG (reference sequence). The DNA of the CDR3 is TGTGCCTGGACTGGGACAGGCCCTTATCAGACCCAGTACTTC. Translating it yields CAWTGTGPYQTQYF.

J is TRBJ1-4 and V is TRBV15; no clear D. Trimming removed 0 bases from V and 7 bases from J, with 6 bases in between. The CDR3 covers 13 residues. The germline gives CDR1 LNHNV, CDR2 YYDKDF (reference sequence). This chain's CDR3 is CATSRDRGEKLFF. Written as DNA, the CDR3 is TGTGCCACCAGCAGAGATCGGGGTGAAAAACTGTTTTTT.

CDR3 region: CATSKEMNTEAFF. The CDR3, as DNA: TGTGCCACCAGCAAGGAGATGAACACTGAAGCTTTCTTT. The chain has TRBV15 and TRBJ1-1; D unresolved. Germline CDR1 is LNHNV and CDR2 is YYDKDF (reference sequence). V was cut by 4 bases and J by 0 bases, with 6 bases left in between. The CDR3 is made up of 13 amino acids. The whole variable domain, remainder taken from reference TRBV15 and TRBJ1-1, is DAMVIQNPRYQVTQFGKPVTLSCSQTLNHNVMYWYQQKSSQAPKLLFHYYDKDFNNEADTPDNFQSRRPNTSFCFLDIRSPGLGDTAMYLCATSKEMNTEAFFGQGTRLTVV.

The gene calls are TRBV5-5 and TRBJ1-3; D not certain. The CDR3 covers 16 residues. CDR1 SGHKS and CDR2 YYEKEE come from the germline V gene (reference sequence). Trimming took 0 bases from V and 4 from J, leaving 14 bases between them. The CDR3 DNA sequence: TGTGCCAGCAGCTTGGCCGCGGGCCCAGAGGGAAACACCATATATTTT. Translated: CASSLAAGPEGNTIYF.

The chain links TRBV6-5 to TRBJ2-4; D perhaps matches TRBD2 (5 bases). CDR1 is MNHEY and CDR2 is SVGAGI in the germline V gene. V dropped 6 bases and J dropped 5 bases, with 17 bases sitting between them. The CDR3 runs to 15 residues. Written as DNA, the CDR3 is TGTGCCAGCAGCCAGAGCCACGGGGTCCAAAACATTCAGTACTTC. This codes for CASSQSHGVQNIQYF.

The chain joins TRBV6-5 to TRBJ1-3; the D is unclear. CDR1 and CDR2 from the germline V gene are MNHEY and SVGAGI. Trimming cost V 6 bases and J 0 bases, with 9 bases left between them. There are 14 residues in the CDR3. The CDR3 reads CASSRTFSGNTIYF. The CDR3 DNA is TGTGCCAGCAGCAGGACTTTCTCTGGAAACACCATATATTTT.

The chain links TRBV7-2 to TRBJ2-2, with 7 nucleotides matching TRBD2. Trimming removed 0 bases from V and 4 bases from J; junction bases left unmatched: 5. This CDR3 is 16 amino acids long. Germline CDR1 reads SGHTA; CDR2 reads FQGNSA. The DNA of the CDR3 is TGTGCCAGCAGCTTAGCGGGGGGGAAGCGCACCGGGGAGCTGTTTTTT. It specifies CASSLAGGKRTGELFF.

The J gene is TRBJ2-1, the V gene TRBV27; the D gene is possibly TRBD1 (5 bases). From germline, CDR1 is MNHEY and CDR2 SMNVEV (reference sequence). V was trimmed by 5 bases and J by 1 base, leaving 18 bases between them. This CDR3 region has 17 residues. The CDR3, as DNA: TGTGCCAGCAGTCCAATATTACAGGAAAAGTCCTACAATGAGCAGTTCTTC. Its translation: CASSPILQEKSYNEQFF.

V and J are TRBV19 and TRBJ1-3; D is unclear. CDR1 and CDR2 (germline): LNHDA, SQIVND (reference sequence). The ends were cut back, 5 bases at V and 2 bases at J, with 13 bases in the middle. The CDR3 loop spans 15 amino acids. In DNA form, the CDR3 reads TGTGCCAGTAGTCGAACTAGGACGGCTGGAAACACCATATATTTT. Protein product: CASSRTRTAGNTIYF.

CDR3 protein: CASSSHRQGRPYEQYF. CDR3 DNA sequence: TGTGCCAGCAGTTCACACCGACAGGGAAGGCCCTACGAGCAGTACTTC. The chain combines TRBV27 with TRBJ2-7; TRBD1 matches 7 bases. Looked up from germline, CDR1 is MNHEY and CDR2 is SMNVEV (reference sequence). Losses at the gene ends were 4 bases for V and 2 bases for J; bases not matched to a gene: 11. CDR3 length equals 16 residues.

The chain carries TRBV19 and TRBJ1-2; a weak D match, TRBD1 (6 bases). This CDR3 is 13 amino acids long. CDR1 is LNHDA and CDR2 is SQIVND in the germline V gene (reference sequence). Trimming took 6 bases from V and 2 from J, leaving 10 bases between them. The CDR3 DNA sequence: TGTGCCAGTAGCCCACAGGGCAACTATGGCTACACCTTC. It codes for CASSPQGNYGYTF.